This TCR beta chain was sequenced in a study of CD8+ T cells in alopecia areata. Background on the study: Scoring treated patients' severity relied on the percentage of scalp area affected.

Whole-study findings and limits: Clonality was higher in lesional than normal scalp, especially in alopecia totalis/universalis. Patients shared TCRs less clearly than mice did, possibly for HLA-related reasons.

The V gene's germline CDR1 is SGHRS and CDR2 YFSETQ. Deletions cut 3 bases from V and 0 bases from J, with 4 bases between. The CDR3 loop spans 12 amino acids. Indicated treatment: oral pan-JAK inhibitor, 5-10 mg twice daily. Sorting from PBMCs produced CD4+ and CD8+ T cells. About this clone itself: Antigen specificity is unknown.

The sequencing template was cDNA reverse transcribed from extracted RNA. Clones were read by immunoSEQ multiplex PCR, and TCRdb kept only the in-frame ones, dropping some. The table shows a few hundred thousand clones, with around two fifths occurring only once. This rearrangement joins TRBV5-1 to TRBJ2-7; no reliable D call. The TCR was taken from a human donor with alopecia areata. The source was CD4+ T cells sorted from blood, collected between weeks 30 and 35, from a patient treated with tofacitinib. The CDR3 loop reads CASSYSSYEQYF. CDR3 bases: TGCGCCAGCAGCTACTCCTCCTACGAGCAGTACTTC.